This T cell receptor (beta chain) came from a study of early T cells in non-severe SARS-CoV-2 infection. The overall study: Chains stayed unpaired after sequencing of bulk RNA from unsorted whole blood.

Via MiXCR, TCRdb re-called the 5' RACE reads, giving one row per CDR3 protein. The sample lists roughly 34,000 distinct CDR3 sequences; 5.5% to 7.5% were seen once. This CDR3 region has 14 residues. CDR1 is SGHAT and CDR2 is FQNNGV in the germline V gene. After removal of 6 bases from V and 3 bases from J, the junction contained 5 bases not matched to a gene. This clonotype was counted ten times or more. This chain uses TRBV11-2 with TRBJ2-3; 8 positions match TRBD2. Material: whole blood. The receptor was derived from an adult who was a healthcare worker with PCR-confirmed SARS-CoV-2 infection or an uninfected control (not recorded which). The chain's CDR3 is CASSLGGGTDTQYF. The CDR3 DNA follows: TGTGCCAGCAGTCTCGGGGGGGGTACAGATACGCAGTATTTT.